The 21 T cell receptor beta chains in this list originate from one sample, sequenced in a study of blood T cells in healthy people across ages. Combining a sample-barcoded 5' primer with a J-beta primer mix, a second PCR ran for roughly 7 to 12 cycles. Each CDR3 protein is one row after TCRdb ran MiXCR on the 5' RACE reads. The sample shows 950,000 to 1,200,000 distinct CDR3 sequences, under 40% of them seen only once. The source material was blood. These receptor sequences come from a man aged 18 to 29 in good health.

The chain has TRBV20-1 and TRBJ2-3; possibly TRBD2 for D (5 bases). V was pared by 2 bases and J by 5 bases, with 11 bases between. Germline V gene lookup returns CDR1 DFQATT and CDR2 SNEGSKA (reference sequence). The CDR3 contains 13 residues. The CDR3 DNA is TGCAGTGCTAGAAGGGAGATGGAAGATACGCAGTATTTT. Translated, it gives CSARREMEDTQYF.

This clonotype turned up a few times. This may come from a read error, since a much larger clone is one base off. The rearrangement links TRBV4-2 to TRBJ2-1; D is uncertain. The J call may not be correct, given that the DNA end is closer to TRBJ2-7. The CDR3 consists of 16 residues. Germline CDR1 is LGHNA and CDR2 is YNFKEQ. CDR3 residues: CASSQEATGSYNEQYF. CDR3 DNA sequence: TGTGCCAGCAGCCAAGAGGCCACCGGGTCCTACAATGAGCAGTACTTC.

V is TRBV7-2 and J is TRBJ2-4, with D uncertain. The J call may not be correct, given that the DNA end is closer to TRBJ2-7. Germline V gene sequence: CDR1 SGHTA, CDR2 FQGNSA. This CDR3 contains 14 residues. The CDR3 region is CASSPEFKSYEQYF. The CDR3 DNA sequence: TGTGCCAGCAGCCCCGAATTTAAATCCTACGAGCAGTACTTC.

In its sample, this clonotype was seen a few times. The chain's CDR3 is CSARDVARGSSYEQYF. CDR3 nucleotides: TGCAGTGCTAGAGATGTGGCCAGGGGATCCTCCTACGAGCAGTACTTC. This rearrangement joins TRBV20-1 to TRBJ2-7, with D maybe TRBD1 (6 bases). From germline, CDR1 is DFQATT and CDR2 SNEGSKA (reference sequence). V lost 0 bases to trimming and J lost 0 bases, with 15 bases between them. The CDR3 length is 16 residues.

In this sample, this clonotype turned up a few times. This rearrangement joins TRBV10-3 to TRBJ1-2; 8 bases are shared with TRBD1. Germline V CDR1 and CDR2: ENHRY, SYGVKD. CDR3 length equals 15 residues. V gave up 6 bases and J gave up 3 bases; unmatched junction bases: 9. This CDR3 reads CAIRLDREPYYGYTF. The CDR3 bases are TGTGCCATCAGACTGGACAGGGAGCCGTACTATGGCTACACCTTC.

This chain links TRBV4-3 with TRBJ1-1, with D possibly being TRBD1 (6 bases). Germline V gene sequence: CDR1 LGHNA, CDR2 YSLEER. Trimming took off 6 bases at V and 7 bases at J, with 15 bases between the two ends. The CDR3 loop spans 13 amino acids. The CDR3 nucleotides read TGCGCCAGCAGGAACAGGGAAACGGATGAAGCTTTCTTT. Its protein is CASRNRETDEAFF.

Comment on this clonotype: This may stem from a read error, because a much larger clone lies one nucleotide away. The gene calls are TRBV5-1 and TRBJ2-1; D may be TRBD2 (5 bases). The CDR3 runs to 13 residues. CDR1 and CDR2 from the germline V gene are SGHRS and YFSETQ. V was clipped by 2 bases and J by 13 bases, with 16 bases between them. The CDR3 reads CASSLTLEETQFF. CDR3 in DNA: TGCGCCAGCAGCTTAACTTTGGAGGAGACCCAGTTCTTC.

This clonotype was seen a handful of times. CDR3 sequence: CASSQGRTGSYEQYF. CDR3 coding DNA: TGCGCCAGCAGCCAAGGAAGAACAGGGTCTTACGAGCAGTACTTC. J is TRBJ2-7 and V is TRBV4-3; D perhaps matches TRBD1 (6 bases). Trimming removed 1 base at V and 4 bases at J, with 14 bases between. Germline V CDR1 and CDR2: LGHNA, YSLEER. This CDR3 contains 15 residues.

The rearrangement joins TRBV20-1 to TRBJ1-4; D gene unclear. CDR3 length: 15 residues. V shed 1 base and J shed 0 bases, with 9 bases lying between them. Germline V lookup: CDR1 DFQATT, CDR2 SNEGSKA (reference sequence). CDR3 bases: TGCAGTGCTAGAGGAACAGTTTCAACTAATGAAAAACTGTTTTTT. Its protein product is CSARGTVSTNEKLFF.

The CDR3 sequence is CASGPPSGARTDTQYF. The CDR3 DNA is TGTGCTAGTGGCCCACCTAGCGGGGCCCGCACAGATACGCAGTATTTT. J is TRBJ2-3 and V is TRBV12-5, with 9 bases aligning to TRBD2. With V trimmed by 6 bases and J by 1 base, 8 bases remained unmatched. Germline assignment: CDR1 LGHNT and CDR2 FRNRAP. The CDR3 totals 16 residues.

The V call is TRBV29-1, the J call TRBJ1-1; D gene uncertain. The CDR3 runs to 12 residues. With 4 bases removed from V and 6 bases from J, the gap between germline ends came to 12 bases. Germline V gives CDR1 SQVTM, CDR2 ANQGSEA. The CDR3 DNA sequence: TGCAGCGTTGTGGGCCGCACCTCTGAAGCTTTCTTT. It translates to CSVVGRTSEAFF.

The chain employs TRBV9 and TRBJ2-1, with 9 bases lining up with TRBD2. The CDR3 loop spans 18 amino acids. With 0 bases clipped from V and 1 base from J, the junction kept 8 bases outside the gene matches. Germline CDR1 is SGDLS and CDR2 is YYNGEE. This chain's CDR3 is CASSVGVSGGGSYNEQFF. CDR3 bases: TGTGCCAGCAGCGTAGGTGTTAGCGGGGGTGGATCCTACAATGAGCAGTTCTTC.

V gene TRBV27 combines with J gene TRBJ1-2, with 8 bases that match TRBD1. This CDR3 is 17 amino acids long. Germline V gives CDR1 MNHEY, CDR2 SMNVEV (reference sequence). The V segment lost 4 bases and the J segment 1 base; nucleotides outside the gene matches: 11. The CDR3 DNA reads as TGTGCCAGCAGTTCCCTGCCAGGGGGCAGGCATAACTATGGCTACACCTTC. It specifies CASSSLPGGRHNYGYTF.

Comments on this clonotype: One end of the junction fails to match germline, which may point to a read error. The chain recombines TRBV29-1 with TRBJ2-5, with D perhaps being TRBD1 or TRBD2 (5 bases each). CDR1 and CDR2 (germline): SQVTM, ANQGSEA. This CDR3 contains 14 residues. The CDR3 region is CSVEPSGQQETQYF. The DNA of the CDR3 is TGCAGCGTTGAACCGTCGGGGCAGCAAGAGACCCAGTATTTC.

V is TRBV5-1 and J is TRBJ1-4, with D possibly matching TRBD1 (5 bases). The V gene's germline CDR1 is SGHRS and CDR2 YFSETQ. Trimming shortened V by 0 bases and J by 4 bases, and 10 bases separated the two germline ends. The CDR3 contains 15 residues. The CDR3 nucleotides are TGCGCCAGCAGCTTGGGACAGCGGGGTAATGAAAAACTGTTTTTT. This gives the protein CASSLGQRGNEKLFF.

Remarks on this clonotype: A much larger clone differs by one base, so this may be a read error. The chain uses TRBV5-1 and TRBJ2-5, with 11 bases matching TRBD2. The CDR3 sequence is 17 residues long. Trimming removed 6 bases from V and 11 bases from J; junction bases left unmatched: 21. Germline V gene lookup returns CDR1 SGHRS and CDR2 YFSETQ. Here the CDR3 DNA reads TGCGCCAGCAACTACGAACGGACTAGCGGGTTGATGGGTGAGCAGTACTTC. Protein: CASNYERTSGLMGEQYF.

Regarding this clonotype: Just one base apart from a much larger clone, this may be a read error. The J gene is TRBJ2-5, the V gene TRBV7-8; no clear D gene. The CDR3 runs to 13 residues. The germline V gene encodes CDR1 SGHVS and CDR2 FQNEAQ. Trimming stripped 11 bases from V and 1 base from J, with 14 bases between. The CDR3 DNA reads TGTGCCGGCACCCCCTATCTCCAAGAGACCCAGTACTTC. Translation gives CAGTPYLQETQYF.

The table lists this clonotype with a few counts. The CDR3 loop reads CASSLRIQFATNEKLFF. The CDR3 region has the DNA TGTGCCAGCAGCTTGAGAATCCAGTTTGCAACTAATGAAAAACTGTTTTTT. The chain carries TRBV7-6 and TRBJ1-4; D is unclear. Trimming stripped 3 bases from V and 0 bases from J, with 14 bases between. In germline, CDR1 is SGHVS, CDR2 FNYEAQ. CDR3 size: 17 residues.

This rearrangement joins TRBV28 to TRBJ1-2, with D unresolved. Germline values: CDR1 MDHEN, CDR2 SYDVKM. The CDR3 contains 17 residues. Trimming removed 3 bases at V and 1 base at J, with 18 bases between. In nucleotides, the CDR3 is TGTGCCAGCAGTTTTCGATTGGCCGGGGATTTTAACTATGGCTACACCTTC. It yields the protein CASSFRLAGDFNYGYTF.

This clonotype came up many times. This chain links TRBV20-1 with TRBJ2-5, with a possible D match to TRBD2 (6 bases). The CDR3 length is 12 residues. The V and J ends lost 6 bases and 1 base respectively, with 9 bases between them. CDR1 and CDR2 from the germline V gene are DFQATT and SNEGSKA (reference sequence). In nucleotides, the CDR3 is TGCAGTGCCGGGGACTCCCAAGAGACCCAGTACTTC. Its protein product is CSAGDSQETQYF.

This clonotype has more than one count but fewer than ten. The rearrangement uses TRBV6-6 and TRBJ1-1; D gene uncertain. There are 12 residues in the CDR3. Looked up from germline, CDR1 is MNHNY and CDR2 is SVGAGI (reference sequence). With 2 bases removed from V and 5 bases from J, the gap between germline ends came to 6 bases. CDR3: CASSYGVTEAFF. The CDR3 coding sequence is TGTGCCAGCAGTTACGGGGTTACTGAAGCTTTCTTT.